This TCR beta chain originates from a study of shared clonotypes between healthy human individuals. CD45RO-negative cells were positively selected for CCR7, leaving out terminally differentiated effector memory CD45RA+ cells. The authors' processing: Because ImmunoSEQ provided only junction sequences with no quality scores, the filtering differed. Some clones are missing from TCRdb's copy, which holds only in-frame ones; the method was immunoSEQ multiplex PCR. V, J and clone size were drawn from that table, and D and trimming were deduced from the DNA. The sample shows 1.5 million to 2.5 million clones, approximately 95% of them seen only once. The sequenced sample was naive CD8+ T cells sorted from blood. This TCR was recovered from a man aged 18 to 35 in good health.

CDR3 in amino acids: CASSEPTSNQPQHF. DNA for the CDR3: TGTGCCAGCAGTGAGCCGACGAGCAATCAGCCCCAGCATTTT. The rearrangement joins TRBV2 to TRBJ1-5; D gene ambiguous. The CDR3 is 14 amino acids. Germline values: CDR1 SNHLY, CDR2 FYNNEI. Between the trimmed V and J ends, which lost 3 bases and 1 base, there was a span of 7 bases.